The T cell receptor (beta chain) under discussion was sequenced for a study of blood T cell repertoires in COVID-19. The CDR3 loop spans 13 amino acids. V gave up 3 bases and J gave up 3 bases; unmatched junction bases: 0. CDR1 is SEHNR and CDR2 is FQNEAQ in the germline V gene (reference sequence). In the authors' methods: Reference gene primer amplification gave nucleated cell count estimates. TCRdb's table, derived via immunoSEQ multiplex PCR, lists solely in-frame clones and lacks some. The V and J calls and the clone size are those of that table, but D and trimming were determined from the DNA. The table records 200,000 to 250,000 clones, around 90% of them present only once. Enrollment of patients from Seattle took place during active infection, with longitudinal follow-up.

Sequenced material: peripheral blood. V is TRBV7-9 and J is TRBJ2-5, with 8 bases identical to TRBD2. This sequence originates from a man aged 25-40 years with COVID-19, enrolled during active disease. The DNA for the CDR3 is TGTGCCAGCAGCTTTAGCGGGAAAGAGACCCAGTACTTC. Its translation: CASSFSGKETQYF.